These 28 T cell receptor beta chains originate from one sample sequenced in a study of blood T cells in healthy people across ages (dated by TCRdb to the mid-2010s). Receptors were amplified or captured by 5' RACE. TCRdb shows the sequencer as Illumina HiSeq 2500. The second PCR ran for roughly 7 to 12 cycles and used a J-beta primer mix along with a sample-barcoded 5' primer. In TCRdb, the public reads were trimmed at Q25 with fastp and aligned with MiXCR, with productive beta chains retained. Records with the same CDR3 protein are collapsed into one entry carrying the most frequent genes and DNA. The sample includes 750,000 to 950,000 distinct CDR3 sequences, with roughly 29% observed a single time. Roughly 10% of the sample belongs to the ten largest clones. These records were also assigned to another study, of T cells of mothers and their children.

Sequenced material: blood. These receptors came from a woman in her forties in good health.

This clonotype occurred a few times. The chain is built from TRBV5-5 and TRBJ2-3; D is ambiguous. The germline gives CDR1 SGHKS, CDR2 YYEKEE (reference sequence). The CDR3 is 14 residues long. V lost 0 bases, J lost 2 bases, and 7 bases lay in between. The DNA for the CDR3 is TGTGCCAGCAGCTTGGAGTGGGACACAGATACGCAGTATTTT. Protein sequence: CASSLEWDTDTQYF.

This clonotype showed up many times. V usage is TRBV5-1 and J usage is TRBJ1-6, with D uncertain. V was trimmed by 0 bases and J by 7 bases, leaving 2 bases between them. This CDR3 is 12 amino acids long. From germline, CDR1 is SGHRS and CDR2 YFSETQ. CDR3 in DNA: TGCGCCAGCAGCTTGGAGAATTCACCCCTCCACTTT. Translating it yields CASSLENSPLHF.

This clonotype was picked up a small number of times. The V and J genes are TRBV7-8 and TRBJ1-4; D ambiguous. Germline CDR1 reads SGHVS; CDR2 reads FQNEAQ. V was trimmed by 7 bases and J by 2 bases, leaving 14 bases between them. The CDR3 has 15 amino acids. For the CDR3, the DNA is TGTGCCAGCATAGCTAATTGGGCCACTAATGAAAAACTGTTTTTT. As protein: CASIANWATNEKLFF.

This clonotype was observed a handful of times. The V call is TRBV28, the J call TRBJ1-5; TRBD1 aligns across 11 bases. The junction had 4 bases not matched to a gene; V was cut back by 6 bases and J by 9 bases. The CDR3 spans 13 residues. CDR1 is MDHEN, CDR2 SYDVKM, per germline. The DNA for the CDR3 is TGTGCCAGCAGGGACAGGGGGCGGGTGCCCCAGCATTTT. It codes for CASRDRGRVPQHF. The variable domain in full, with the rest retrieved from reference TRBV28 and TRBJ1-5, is DVKVTQSSRYLVKRTGEKVFLECVQDMDHENMFWYRQDPGLGLRLIYFSYDVKMKEKGDIPEGYSVSREKKERFSLILESASTNQTSMYLCASRDRGRVPQHFGDGTRLSIL.

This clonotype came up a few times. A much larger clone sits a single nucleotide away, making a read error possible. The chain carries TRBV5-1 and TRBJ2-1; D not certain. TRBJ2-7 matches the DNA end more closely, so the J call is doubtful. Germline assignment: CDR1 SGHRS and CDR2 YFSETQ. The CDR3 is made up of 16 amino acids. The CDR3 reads CASSLVAGPSYNEQYF. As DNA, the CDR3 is TGCGCCAGCAGCTTGGTCGCTGGGCCCTCCTACAATGAGCAGTACTTC.

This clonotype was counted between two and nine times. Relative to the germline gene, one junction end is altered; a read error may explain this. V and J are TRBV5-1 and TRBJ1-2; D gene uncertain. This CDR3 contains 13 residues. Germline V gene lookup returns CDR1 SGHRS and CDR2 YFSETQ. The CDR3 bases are TGCGCCGGCAGCTACGACTCGTCCGGGGGCTACACCTTC. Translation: CAGSYDSSGGYTF.

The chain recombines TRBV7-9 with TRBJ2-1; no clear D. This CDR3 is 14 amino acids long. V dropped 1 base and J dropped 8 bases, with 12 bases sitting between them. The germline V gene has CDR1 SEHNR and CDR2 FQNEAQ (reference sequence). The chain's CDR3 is CASSLDLPVDEQFF. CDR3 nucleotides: TGTGCCAGCAGCTTAGATCTCCCGGTGGATGAGCAGTTCTTC.

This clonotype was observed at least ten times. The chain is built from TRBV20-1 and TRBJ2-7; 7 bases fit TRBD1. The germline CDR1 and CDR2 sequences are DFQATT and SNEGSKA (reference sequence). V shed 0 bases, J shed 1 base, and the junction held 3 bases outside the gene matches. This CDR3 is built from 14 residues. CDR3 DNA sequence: TGCAGTGCTAGAGATGCACAGGGGTCCTACGAGCAGTACTTC. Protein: CSARDAQGSYEQYF.

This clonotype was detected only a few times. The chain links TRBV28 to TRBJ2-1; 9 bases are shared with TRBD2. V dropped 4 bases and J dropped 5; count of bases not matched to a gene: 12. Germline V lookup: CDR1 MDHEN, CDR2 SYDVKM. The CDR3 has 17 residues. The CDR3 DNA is TGTGCCAGCAGTTCCCACCTCGGCGGGGGGGCTAACAATGAGCAGTTCTTC. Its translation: CASSSHLGGGANNEQFF.

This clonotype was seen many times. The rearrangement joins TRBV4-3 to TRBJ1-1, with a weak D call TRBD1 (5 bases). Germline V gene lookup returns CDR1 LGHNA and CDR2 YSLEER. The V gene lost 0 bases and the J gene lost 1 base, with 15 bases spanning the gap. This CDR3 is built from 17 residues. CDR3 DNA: TGCGCCAGCAGCCAAGAGGCCGTTCAGGGATGGAACACTGAAGCTTTCTTT. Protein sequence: CASSQEAVQGWNTEAFF.

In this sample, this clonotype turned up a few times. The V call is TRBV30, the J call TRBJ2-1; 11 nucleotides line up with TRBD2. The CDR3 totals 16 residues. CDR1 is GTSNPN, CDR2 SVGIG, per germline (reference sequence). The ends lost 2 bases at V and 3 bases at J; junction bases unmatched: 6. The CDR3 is CAWSQTTSGVYNEQFF. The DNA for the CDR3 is TGTGCCTGGAGTCAAACGACTAGCGGGGTCTACAATGAGCAGTTCTTC.

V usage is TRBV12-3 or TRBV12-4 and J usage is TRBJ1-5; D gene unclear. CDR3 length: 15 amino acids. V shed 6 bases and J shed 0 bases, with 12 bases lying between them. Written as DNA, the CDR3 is TGTGCCAGCAGGTCCGGACTTTATAGCAATCAGCCCCAGCATTTT. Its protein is CASRSGLYSNQPQHF.

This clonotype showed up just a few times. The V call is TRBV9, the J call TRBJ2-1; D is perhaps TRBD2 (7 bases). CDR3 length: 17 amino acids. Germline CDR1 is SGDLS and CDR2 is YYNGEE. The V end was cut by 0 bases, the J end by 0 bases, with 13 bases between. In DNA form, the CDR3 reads TGTGCCAGCAGCGTAGGAGGGGGGGCCGGCTCCTACAATGAGCAGTTCTTC. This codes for CASSVGGGAGSYNEQFF. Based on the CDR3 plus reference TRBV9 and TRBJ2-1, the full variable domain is DSGVTQTPKHLITATGQRVTLRCSPRSGDLSVYWYQQSLDQGLQFLIQYYNGEERAKGNILERFSAQQFPDLHSELNLSSLELGDSALYFCASSVGGGAGSYNEQFFGPGTRLTVL.

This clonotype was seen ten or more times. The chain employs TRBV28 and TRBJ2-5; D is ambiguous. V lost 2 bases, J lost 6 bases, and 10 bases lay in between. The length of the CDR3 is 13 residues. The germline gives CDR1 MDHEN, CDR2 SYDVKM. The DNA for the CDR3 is TGTGCCAGCAGTTTAGGCTGGACCCAGACCCAGTACTTC. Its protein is CASSLGWTQTQYF.

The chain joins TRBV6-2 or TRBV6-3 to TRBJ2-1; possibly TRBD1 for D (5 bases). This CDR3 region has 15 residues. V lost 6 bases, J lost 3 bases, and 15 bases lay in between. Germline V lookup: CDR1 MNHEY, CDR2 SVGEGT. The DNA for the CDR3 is TGTGCCAGCAGCCCAACTTCACAGGTCTACAATGAGCAGTTCTTC. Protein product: CASSPTSQVYNEQFF.

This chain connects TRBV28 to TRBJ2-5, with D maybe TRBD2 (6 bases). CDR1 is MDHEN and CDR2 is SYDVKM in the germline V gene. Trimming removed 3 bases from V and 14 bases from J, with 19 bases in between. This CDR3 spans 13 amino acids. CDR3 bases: TGTGCCAGCAGTTTTGGAGGGCAGGCTCGTTATTACTTC. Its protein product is CASSFGGQARYYF. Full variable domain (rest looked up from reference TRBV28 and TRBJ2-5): DVKVTQSSRYLVKRTGEKVFLECVQDMDHENMFWYRQDPGLGLRLIYFSYDVKMKEKGDIPEGYSVSREKKERFSLILESASTNQTSMYLCASSFGGQARYYFGPGTRLLVL.

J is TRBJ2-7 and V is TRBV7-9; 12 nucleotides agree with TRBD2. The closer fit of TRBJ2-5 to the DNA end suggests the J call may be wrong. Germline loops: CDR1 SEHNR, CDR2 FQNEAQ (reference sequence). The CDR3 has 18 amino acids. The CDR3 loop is CASSLEWTSGAHQETQYF. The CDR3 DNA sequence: TGTGCCAGCAGCTTAGAGTGGACTAGCGGGGCCCACCAAGAGACCCAGTACTTC.

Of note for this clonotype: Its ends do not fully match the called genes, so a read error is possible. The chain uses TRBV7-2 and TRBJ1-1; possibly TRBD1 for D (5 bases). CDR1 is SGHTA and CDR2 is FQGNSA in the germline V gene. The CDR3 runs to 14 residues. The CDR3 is CASLGGPGNTEPFF. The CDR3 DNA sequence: TGTGCCAGCCTGGGGGGACCGGGGAACACTGAACCTTTCTTT.

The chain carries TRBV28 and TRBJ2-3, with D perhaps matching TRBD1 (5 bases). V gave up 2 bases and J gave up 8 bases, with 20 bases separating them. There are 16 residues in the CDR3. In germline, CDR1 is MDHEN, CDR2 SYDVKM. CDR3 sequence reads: CASSLESAGRLGTQYF. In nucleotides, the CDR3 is TGTGCCAGCAGTTTAGAGTCGGCAGGGCGGTTAGGTACGCAGTATTTT. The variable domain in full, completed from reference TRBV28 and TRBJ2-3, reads DVKVTQSSRYLVKRTGEKVFLECVQDMDHENMFWYRQDPGLGLRLIYFSYDVKMKEKGDIPEGYSVSREKKERFSLILESASTNQTSMYLCASSLESAGRLGTQYFGPGTRLTVL.

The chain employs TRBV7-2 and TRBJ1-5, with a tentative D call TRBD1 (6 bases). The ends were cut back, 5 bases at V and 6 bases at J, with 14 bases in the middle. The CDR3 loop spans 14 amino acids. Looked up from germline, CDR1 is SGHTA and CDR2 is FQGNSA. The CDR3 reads CASSEYRDGQPQHF. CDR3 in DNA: TGTGCCAGCAGCGAATACAGGGATGGTCAGCCCCAGCATTTT.

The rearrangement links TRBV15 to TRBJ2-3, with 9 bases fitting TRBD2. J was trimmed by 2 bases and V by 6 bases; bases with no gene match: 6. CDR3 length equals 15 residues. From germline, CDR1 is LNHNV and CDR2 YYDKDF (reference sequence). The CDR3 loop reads CATRASGASTDTQYF. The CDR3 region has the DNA TGTGCCACCAGGGCTAGCGGGGCTTCCACAGATACGCAGTATTTT.

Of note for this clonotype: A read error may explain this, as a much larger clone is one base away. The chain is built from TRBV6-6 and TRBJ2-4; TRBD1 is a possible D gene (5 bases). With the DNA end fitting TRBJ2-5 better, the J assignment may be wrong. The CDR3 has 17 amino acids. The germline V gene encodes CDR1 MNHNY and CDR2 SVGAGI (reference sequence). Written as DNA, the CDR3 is TGTGCCGGCAGTCACCGGACGGACAACGATCCAAGTCGGACCCAGTACTTC. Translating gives CAGSHRTDNDPSRTQYF.

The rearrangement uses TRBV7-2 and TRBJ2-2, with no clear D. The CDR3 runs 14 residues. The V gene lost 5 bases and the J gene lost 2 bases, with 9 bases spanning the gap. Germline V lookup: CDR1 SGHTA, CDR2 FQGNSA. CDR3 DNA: TGTGCCAGCAGCATAACAAGAAACACCGGGGAGCTGTTTTTT. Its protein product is CASSITRNTGELFF.

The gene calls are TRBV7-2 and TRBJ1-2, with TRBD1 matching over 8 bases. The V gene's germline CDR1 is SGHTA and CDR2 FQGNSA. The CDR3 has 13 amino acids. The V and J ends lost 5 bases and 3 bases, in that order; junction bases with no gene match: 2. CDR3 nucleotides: TGTGCCAGCAGCCAGGGGGCCTACTATGGCTACACCTTC. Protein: CASSQGAYYGYTF.

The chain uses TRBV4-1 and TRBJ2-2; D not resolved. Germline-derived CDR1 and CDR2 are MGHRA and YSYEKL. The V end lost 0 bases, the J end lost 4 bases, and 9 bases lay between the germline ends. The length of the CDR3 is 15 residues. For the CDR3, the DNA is TGCGCCAGCAGCCAAGATAGGGATGCCACCGGGGAGCTGTTTTTT. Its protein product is CASSQDRDATGELFF.

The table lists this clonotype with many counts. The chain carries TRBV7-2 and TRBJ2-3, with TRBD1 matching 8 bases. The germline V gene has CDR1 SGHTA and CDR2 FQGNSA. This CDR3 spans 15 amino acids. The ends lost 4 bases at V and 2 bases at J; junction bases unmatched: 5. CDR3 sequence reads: CASSSRTGSTDTQYF. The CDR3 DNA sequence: TGTGCCAGCAGCTCTCGGACAGGGTCCACAGATACGCAGTATTTT.

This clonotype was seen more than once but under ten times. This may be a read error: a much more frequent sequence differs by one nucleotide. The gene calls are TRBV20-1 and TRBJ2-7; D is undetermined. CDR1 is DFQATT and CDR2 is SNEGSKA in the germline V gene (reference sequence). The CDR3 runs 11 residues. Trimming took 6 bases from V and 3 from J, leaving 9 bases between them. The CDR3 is CSALGSYEQYF. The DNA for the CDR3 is TGCAGTGCCTTGGGTAGCTACGAGCAGTACTTC.

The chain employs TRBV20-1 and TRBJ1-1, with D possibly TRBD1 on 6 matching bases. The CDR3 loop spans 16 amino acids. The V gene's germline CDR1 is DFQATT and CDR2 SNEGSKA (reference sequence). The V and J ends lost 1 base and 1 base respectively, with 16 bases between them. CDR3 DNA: TGCAGTGCTAGAGTAGGGGGGGCGACTAGGAACACTGAAGCTTTCTTT. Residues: CSARVGGATRNTEAFF.